Each of the 32 T cell receptor beta chains below was sequenced from the same sample in a study of identical twins. TCRdb re-analysed the 5' RACE reads in MiXCR, keeping a single row per CDR3 protein. The sample has nearly 900,000 distinct CDR3 sequences; about 12% are singletons. The same sample was also studied in work on yellow fever vaccine responses in identical twins.

The specimen sequenced was PBMCs. The receptors stem from a young woman in good health.

This chain links TRBV2 with TRBJ2-2; D is possibly TRBD2 (6 bases). The germline V gene has CDR1 SNHLY and CDR2 FYNNEI. This CDR3 spans 14 amino acids. Trimming pared 7 bases from V and 0 bases from J, leaving 9 bases between. CDR3 protein: CASMEGPNTGELFF. CDR3 bases: TGTGCCAGCATGGAGGGGCCGAACACCGGGGAGCTGTTTTTT.

The chain links TRBV10-3 to TRBJ2-5; no definite D call. CDR1 is ENHRY, CDR2 SYGVKD, per germline. The CDR3 has 14 amino acids. The germline V and J ends were trimmed by 4 bases and 5 bases, with 14 bases remaining between them. CDR3 loop: CAISAKGNGETQYF. The CDR3 DNA reads TGTGCCATCAGTGCAAAGGGTAACGGGGAGACCCAGTACTTC.

This clonotype has a handful of counts. The genes are TRBV5-1 and TRBJ2-5, with D perhaps given as TRBD1 or TRBD2 (5 bases each). The V end was cut by 8 bases, the J end by 5 bases, with 16 bases between. The CDR3 loop spans 13 amino acids. Germline CDR1 SGHRS, CDR2 YFSETQ. The CDR3 reads CASTPLGRETQYF. CDR3 sequence (DNA): TGCGCCAGTACCCCTTTGGGACGGGAGACCCAGTACTTC.

The rearrangement joins TRBV4-1 to TRBJ1-2; D might be TRBD1 (5 bases). From germline, CDR1 is MGHRA and CDR2 YSYEKL. Trimming shortened V by 1 base and J by 4 bases, and 13 bases separated the two germline ends. This CDR3 is 15 amino acids long. The CDR3 loop reads CASSQGFLQGYGYTF. The CDR3 nucleotides are TGCGCCAGCAGCCAAGGATTCCTCCAGGGCTATGGCTACACCTTC.

This clonotype appeared a few times. The genes are TRBV5-1 and TRBJ1-4, with 9 bases identical to TRBD1. This CDR3 spans 15 amino acids. The germline CDR1 and CDR2 sequences are SGHRS and YFSETQ. J was trimmed by 5 bases and V by 2 bases; bases with no gene match: 4. The CDR3 DNA is TGCGCCAGCAGCTTATCGGGACAGGGCAATGAAAAACTGTTTTTT. This gives the protein CASSLSGQGNEKLFF. The variable domain in full, completed from reference TRBV5-1 and TRBJ1-4, reads KAGVTQTPRYLIKTRGQQVTLSCSPISGHRSVSWYQQTPGQGLQFLFEYFSETQRNKGNFPGRFSGRQFSNSRSEMNVSTLELGDSALYLCASSLSGQGNEKLFFGSGTQLSVL.

The V and J genes are TRBV20-1 and TRBJ2-3, with 8 bases matching TRBD2. The CDR3 extends over 17 amino acids. V lost 3 bases to trimming and J lost 5 bases; unmatched junction nucleotides: 16. The germline gives CDR1 DFQATT, CDR2 SNEGSKA (reference sequence). Here the CDR3 DNA reads TGCAGTGCTAGGGGGACATTTGGACGAGCGGGGGAAGATACGCAGTATTTT. Translated: CSARGTFGRAGEDTQYF.

The chain has TRBV12-3 or TRBV12-4 and TRBJ2-5; D is ambiguous. CDR3 length: 14 residues. Trimming pared 2 bases from V and 1 base from J, leaving 8 bases between. CDR3 nucleotides: TGTGCCAGCAGTTTAACCCGCAGCCAAGAGACCCAGTACTTC. Protein product: CASSLTRSQETQYF.

This clonotype was counted only a few times. In nucleotides, the CDR3 is TGTGCCAGTAGTATAATAGCGGGCCCCTACGAGCAGTACTTC. The encoded protein is CASSIIAGPYEQYF. This sequence joins TRBV19 and TRBJ2-7, with 7 positions matching TRBD2. V was pared by 2 bases and J by 2 bases, with 3 bases of the junction left unmatched. The CDR3 is 14 residues long. The V gene's germline CDR1 is LNHDA and CDR2 SQIVND (reference sequence).

Details on this clonotype: A junction end diverges from the germline sequence, so it may reflect a read error. The V call is TRBV12-3 or TRBV12-4, the J call TRBJ2-6, with 9 bases that match TRBD2. CDR3 length: 19 amino acids. CDR3 sequence reads: CACSLARGLAVIGANVLTF. The CDR3 coding sequence is TGTGCCTGCAGTTTGGCGAGGGGACTAGCCGTCATAGGGGCCAACGTCCTGACTTTC.

This clonotype has ten or more counts. V usage is TRBV11-2 and J usage is TRBJ2-2, with D perhaps given as TRBD1 or TRBD2 (5 bases each). Germline CDR1 SGHAT, CDR2 FQNNGV. Between the trimmed V and J ends, which lost 2 bases and 2 bases, there was a span of 12 bases. CDR3 length: 16 residues. The CDR3 DNA sequence: TGTGCCAGCAGCTTATCCTCGGGGACCAACACCGGGGAGCTGTTTTTT. Protein: CASSLSSGTNTGELFF.

The chain combines TRBV12-3 or TRBV12-4 with TRBJ2-1, with 9 bases aligning to TRBD2. Trimming at V came to 3 bases and at J to 4 bases, leaving 7 bases not matched to a gene. The CDR3 runs 16 residues. DNA for the CDR3: TGTGCCAGCAGTTTGTATAGCGGGAGCCCATACAATGAGCAGTTCTTC. Its translation: CASSLYSGSPYNEQFF.

The chain recombines TRBV5-6 with TRBJ2-7; 7 bases are a match to TRBD1. Trimming took 2 bases from V and 1 from J; bases not matched to a gene: 6. Germline assignment: CDR1 SGHDT and CDR2 YYEEEE. The CDR3 loop spans 15 amino acids. The CDR3: CASSLGTVVSYEQYF. Written as DNA, the CDR3 is TGTGCCAGCAGCTTAGGGACAGTTGTTTCCTACGAGCAGTACTTC.

This clonotype was counted a few times. The J gene is TRBJ2-7, the V gene TRBV3-1; 7 bases align to TRBD2. CDR3 length: 16 residues. J lost 3 bases, V lost 1 base, and 9 bases had no gene match. Germline V gene data show CDR1 as LGHDT and CDR2 as YNNKEL (reference sequence). The CDR3 region has the DNA TGTGCCAGCAGCCAAGGATTTGGTCTAGCGGTCTACGAGCAGTACTTC. It codes for CASSQGFGLAVYEQYF.

This clonotype was recorded a few times. The chain recombines TRBV20-1 with TRBJ2-3, with 7 bases that match TRBD1. The CDR3 runs 16 residues. Per germline, CDR1 DFQATT and CDR2 SNEGSKA (reference sequence). V dropped 6 bases and J dropped 4; count of bases not matched to a gene: 16. The CDR3 is CSAQIRTGQVADTQYF. DNA of the CDR3: TGCAGTGCCCAGATTCGGACTGGACAGGTCGCAGATACGCAGTATTTT.

A few counts support this clonotype. V is TRBV9 and J is TRBJ2-3; TRBD2 matches at 10 bases. The CDR3 is 16 residues long. V gave up 0 bases and J gave up 3 bases; unmatched junction bases: 4. The germline V gene encodes CDR1 SGDLS and CDR2 YYNGEE. The CDR3 nucleotides read TGTGCCAGCAGCGTAGGGGCTAGCGGGAGTACAGATACGCAGTATTTT. Translation: CASSVGASGSTDTQYF.

This chain connects TRBV7-8 to TRBJ1-5; no definite D call. V dropped 2 bases and J dropped 0 bases, with 11 bases sitting between them. Germline CDR1 is SGHVS and CDR2 is FQNEAQ. The CDR3 extends over 16 amino acids. The CDR3 is CASSLRSDPSNQPQHF. CDR3 nucleotide sequence: TGTGCCAGCAGCTTACGGAGCGACCCTAGCAATCAGCCCCAGCATTTT.

This clonotype occurred a few times. The V call is TRBV3-1, the J call TRBJ1-1; 10 bases agree with TRBD1. Germline trimming cut 5 bases from V and 6 bases from J; bases unmatched to any gene: 6. CDR3 length: 14 amino acids. Germline V gene data show CDR1 as LGHDT and CDR2 as YNNKEL (reference sequence). The CDR3 reads CASSTGTGVAEAFF. CDR3 nucleotide sequence: TGTGCCAGCAGCACCGGGACAGGGGTAGCTGAAGCTTTCTTT. The whole variable domain, filled in from reference TRBV3-1 and TRBJ1-1, reads DTAVSQTPKYLVTQMGNDKSIKCEQNLGHDTMYWYKQDSKKFLKIMFSYNNKELIINETVPNRFSPKSPDKAHLNLHINSLELGDSAVYFCASSTGTGVAEAFFGQGTRLTVV.

This clonotype was counted ten times or more. The chain uses TRBV11-1 and TRBJ1-6, with 7 positions matching TRBD1. V lost 5 bases and J lost 6; bases outside the gene matches: 4. The CDR3 has 14 amino acids. CDR1 and CDR2 from the germline V gene are SGHAT and FQDESV (reference sequence). CDR3 coding DNA: TGTGCCAGCAGCCTACAGGGGATTAATTCACCCCTCCACTTT. Its translation is CASSLQGINSPLHF.

A few counts support this clonotype. The chain couples TRBV6-5 to TRBJ2-1; D remains unclear. The CDR3 has 15 amino acids. V lost 2 bases and J 0 bases, leaving 8 bases between the germline ends. Germline V CDR1 and CDR2: MNHEY, SVGAGI. This CDR3 reads CASSYQASSYNEQFF. The CDR3 DNA reads as TGTGCCAGCAGTTACCAGGCCTCCTCCTACAATGAGCAGTTCTTC.

This clonotype was counted only a few times. V and J are TRBV7-6 and TRBJ2-5; no clear D. The CDR3 sequence is 14 residues long. Germline lookup yields CDR1 SGHVS and CDR2 FNYEAQ. The V and J ends lost 4 bases and 5 bases respectively, with 14 bases between them. The CDR3 nucleotides read TGTGCCAGCAGCTCCACCAGAGGCGTGGAGACCCAGTACTTC. It codes for CASSSTRGVETQYF.

In its sample, this clonotype was seen a few times. The chain combines TRBV6-5 with TRBJ2-5; D might be TRBD2 (6 bases). Trimming stripped 0 bases from V and 3 bases from J, with 14 bases between. CDR3 length: 16 amino acids. Germline CDR1 reads MNHEY; CDR2 reads SVGAGI. The CDR3 sequence is CASSYSFSGLKETQYF. As DNA, the CDR3 is TGTGCCAGCAGTTACTCGTTTAGCGGCTTAAAAGAGACCCAGTACTTC.

In its sample, this clonotype was seen once. This chain connects TRBV18 to TRBJ2-7, with 7 bases identical to TRBD2. V lost 2 bases and J lost 5; bases outside the gene matches: 9. Germline V gene lookup returns CDR1 KGHSH and CDR2 LQKENI. The CDR3 is made up of 15 amino acids. Written as DNA, the CDR3 is TGTGCCAGCTCACCATCTCTCTCGGGAGGCCACGAGCAGTACGTC. Translated, it gives CASSPSLSGGHEQYV.

Many counts were recorded for this clonotype. J is TRBJ1-5 and V is TRBV28; 8 nucleotides agree with TRBD1. This CDR3 spans 14 amino acids. The V segment lost 6 bases and the J segment 6 bases; nucleotides outside the gene matches: 7. Germline assignment: CDR1 MDHEN and CDR2 SYDVKM. CDR3 residues: CASRETGDVQPQHF. The CDR3 bases are TGTGCCAGCAGGGAGACAGGGGATGTTCAGCCCCAGCATTTT.

The chain carries TRBV12-3 or TRBV12-4 and TRBJ2-1; D perhaps matches TRBD2 (5 bases). The CDR3 covers 17 residues. With 5 bases removed from V and 1 base from J, the gap between germline ends came to 18 bases. The CDR3 protein is CASSPRASRQSYNEQFF. The CDR3 DNA follows: TGTGCCAGCAGTCCCCGGGCTAGCCGGCAATCCTACAATGAGCAGTTCTTC.

In its sample, this clonotype was seen a few times. The chain is built from TRBV4-1 and TRBJ1-6; unclear D gene. The V end lost 0 bases, the J end lost 7 bases, and 10 bases lay between the germline ends. This CDR3 comprises 15 residues. CDR1 is MGHRA and CDR2 is YSYEKL in the germline V gene. In DNA form, the CDR3 reads TGCGCCAGCAGCCAAGATCTACAGTTCAATTCACCCCTCCACTTT. Translated, it gives CASSQDLQFNSPLHF.

The chain employs TRBV5-1 and TRBJ2-2; D might be TRBD2 (6 bases). Trimming stripped 0 bases from V and 0 bases from J, with 12 bases between. There are 17 residues in the CDR3. From germline, CDR1 is SGHRS and CDR2 YFSETQ. The CDR3 is CASSLVPSAANTGELFF. DNA for the CDR3: TGCGCCAGCAGCTTGGTACCTAGCGCTGCGAACACCGGGGAGCTGTTTTTT.

This clonotype was counted ten times or more. The chain's CDR3 is CASSYSTGLNTEAFF. The CDR3 DNA is TGTGCCAGCAGTTACTCGACAGGGCTGAACACTGAAGCTTTCTTT. The gene calls are TRBV12-3 or TRBV12-4 and TRBJ1-1, with 7 bases matching TRBD1. The CDR3 spans 15 residues. Trimming cost V 4 bases and J 0 bases; bases outside gene matches: 5.

This clonotype was detected many times. The V call is TRBV10-3, the J call TRBJ2-6; the D is unclear. Looked up from germline, CDR1 is ENHRY and CDR2 is SYGVKD. The V end was cut by 3 bases, the J end by 0 bases, with 6 bases between. CDR3 length equals 15 residues. CDR3 loop: CAISDSLSGANVLTF. The CDR3 DNA reads TGTGCCATCAGTGATAGCCTCTCTGGGGCCAACGTCCTGACTTTC.

This clonotype was counted between two and nine times. V is TRBV27 and J is TRBJ2-1, with 10 bases aligning to TRBD2. The CDR3 has 16 amino acids. V trimming: 5 bases; J trimming: 7 bases; junction bases outside the gene matches: 11. Germline values: CDR1 MNHEY, CDR2 SMNVEV (reference sequence). CDR3 residues: CASSRDLAGDRNEQFF. The DNA for the CDR3 is TGTGCCAGCAGTCGAGATCTAGCGGGAGATAGGAATGAGCAGTTCTTC.

This chain's CDR3 is CASSQGSVGATGELFF. CDR3 in DNA: TGTGCCAGCAGCCAAGGGTCCGTGGGGGCCACCGGGGAGCTGTTTTTT. The rearrangement links TRBV4-2 to TRBJ2-2; tentatively, D is TRBD1 (6 bases). CDR1 and CDR2 from the germline V gene are LGHNA and YNFKEQ. Trimming left V 1 base short and J 4 bases short, with 13 bases between. The CDR3 totals 16 residues.

This clonotype was seen a few times. It is unclear where the CDR3 begins or ends on the DNA, so no DNA is shown, and the CDR3 is as TCRdb lists it. The chain joins TRBV27 to TRBJ2-1; the table's D call of TRBD1 was not tested on the DNA. The CDR3 totals 16 residues, both ends included. Germline V gene sequence: CDR1 MNHEY, CDR2 SMNVEV (reference sequence). CDR3 residues: CASSFGGGTGSYGWFF.

The chain joins TRBV7-9 to TRBJ2-1; no reliable D call. This CDR3 contains 13 residues. V was cut by 3 bases and J by 7 bases, with 10 bases left in between. CDR1 SEHNR and CDR2 FQNEAQ come from the germline V gene (reference sequence). The CDR3 reads CASSFLTGNEQFF. The CDR3 region has the DNA TGTGCCAGCAGCTTCTTGACGGGTAATGAGCAGTTCTTC. The full variable domain, with the rest looked up from reference TRBV7-9 and TRBJ2-1, is DTGVSQNPRHKITKRGQNVTFRCDPISEHNRLYWYRQTLGQGPEFLTYFQNEAQLEKSRLLSDRFSAERPKGSFSTLEIQRTEQGDSAMYLCASSFLTGNEQFFGPGTRLTVL.